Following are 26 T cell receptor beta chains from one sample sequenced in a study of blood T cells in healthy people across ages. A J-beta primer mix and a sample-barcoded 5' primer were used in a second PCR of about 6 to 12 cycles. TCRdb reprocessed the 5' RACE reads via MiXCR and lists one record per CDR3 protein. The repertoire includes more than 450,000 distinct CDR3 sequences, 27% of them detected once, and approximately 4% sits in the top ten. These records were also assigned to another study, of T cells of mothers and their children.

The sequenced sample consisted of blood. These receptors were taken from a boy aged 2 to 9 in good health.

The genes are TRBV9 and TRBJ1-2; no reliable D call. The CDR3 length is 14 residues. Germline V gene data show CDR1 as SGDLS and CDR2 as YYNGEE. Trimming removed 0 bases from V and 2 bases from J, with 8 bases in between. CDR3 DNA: TGTGCCAGCAGCGTAGGTCTGGGAAACTATGGCTACACCTTC. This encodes CASSVGLGNYGYTF. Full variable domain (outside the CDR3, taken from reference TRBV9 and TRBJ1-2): DSGVTQTPKHLITATGQRVTLRCSPRSGDLSVYWYQQSLDQGLQFLIQYYNGEERAKGNILERFSAQQFPDLHSELNLSSLELGDSALYFCASSVGLGNYGYTFGSGTRLTVV.

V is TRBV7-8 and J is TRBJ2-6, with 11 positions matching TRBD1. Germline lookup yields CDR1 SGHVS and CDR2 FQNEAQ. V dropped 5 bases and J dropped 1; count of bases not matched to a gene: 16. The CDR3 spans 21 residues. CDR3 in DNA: TGTGCCAGCAGCCTCCTTCGAAATAATAGGGACAGGGGGTCTGGGGCCAACGTCCTGACTTTC. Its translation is CASSLLRNNRDRGSGANVLTF.

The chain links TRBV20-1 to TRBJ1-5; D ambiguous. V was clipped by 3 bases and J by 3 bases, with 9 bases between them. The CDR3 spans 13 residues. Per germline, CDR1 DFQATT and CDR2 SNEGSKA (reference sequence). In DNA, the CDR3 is TGCAGTGCTAGCGGTGGGAACAATCAGCCCCAGCATTTT. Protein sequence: CSASGGNNQPQHF.

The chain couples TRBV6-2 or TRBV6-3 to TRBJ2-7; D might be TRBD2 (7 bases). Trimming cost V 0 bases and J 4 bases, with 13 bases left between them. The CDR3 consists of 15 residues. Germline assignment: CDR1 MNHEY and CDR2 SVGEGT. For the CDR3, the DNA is TGTGCCAGCAGTTACTCGGCAGGGAGGGGGTACGAGCAGTACTTC. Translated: CASSYSAGRGYEQYF.

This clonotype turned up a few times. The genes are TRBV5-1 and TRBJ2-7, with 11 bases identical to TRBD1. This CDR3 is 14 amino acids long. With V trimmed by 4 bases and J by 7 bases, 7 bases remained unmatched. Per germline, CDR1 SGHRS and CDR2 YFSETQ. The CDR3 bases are TGCGCCAGCAGCCCAGGACAGGGGGCGCGAGAGCAGTACTTC. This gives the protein CASSPGQGAREQYF.

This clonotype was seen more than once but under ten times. The CDR3 sequence is CASSGGLAIEEQFF. The CDR3 nucleotides read TGTGCCAGCTCGGGGGGACTAGCAATTGAGGAGCAGTTCTTC. The gene calls are TRBV18 and TRBJ2-7; 9 bases fit TRBD2. The J call could be wrong; TRBJ2-1 is a better fit for the DNA end. Germline V gives CDR1 KGHSH, CDR2 LQKENI. CDR3 length: 14 amino acids.

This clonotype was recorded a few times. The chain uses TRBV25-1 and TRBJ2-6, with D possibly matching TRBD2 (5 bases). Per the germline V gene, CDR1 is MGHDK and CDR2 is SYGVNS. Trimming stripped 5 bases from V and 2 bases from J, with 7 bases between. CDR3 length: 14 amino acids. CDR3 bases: TGTGCCAGCAGTCGAGGGACTGGGGCCAACGTCCTGACTTTC. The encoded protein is CASSRGTGANVLTF.

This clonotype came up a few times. The CDR3 bases are TGTGCCAGCAGTGAAGCTTTCTTT. Translated: CASSEAFF. The chain is built from TRBV9 and TRBJ1-1, with no clear D. Trimming shortened V by 5 bases and J by 7 bases, and 0 bases separated the two germline ends. This CDR3 comprises 8 residues. Germline V CDR1 and CDR2: SGDLS, YYNGEE.

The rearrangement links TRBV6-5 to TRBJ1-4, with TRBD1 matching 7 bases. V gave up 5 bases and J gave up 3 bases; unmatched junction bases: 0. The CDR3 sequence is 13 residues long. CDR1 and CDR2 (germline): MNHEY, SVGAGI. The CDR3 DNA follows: TGTGCCAGCAGTGGACAGGCTAATGAAAAACTGTTTTTT. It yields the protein CASSGQANEKLFF.

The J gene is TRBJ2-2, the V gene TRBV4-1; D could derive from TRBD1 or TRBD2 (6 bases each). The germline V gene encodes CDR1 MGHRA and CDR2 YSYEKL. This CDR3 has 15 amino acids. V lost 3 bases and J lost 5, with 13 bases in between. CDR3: CASSQRGAGTGELFF. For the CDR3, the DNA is TGCGCCAGCAGCCAGAGGGGGGCAGGAACCGGGGAGCTGTTTTTT.

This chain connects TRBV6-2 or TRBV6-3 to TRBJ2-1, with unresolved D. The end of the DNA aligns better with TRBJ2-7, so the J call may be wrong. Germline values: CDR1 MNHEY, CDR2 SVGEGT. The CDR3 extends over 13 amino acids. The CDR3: CASSYADPYEQYV. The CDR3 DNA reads TGTGCCAGCAGTTACGCCGACCCCTACGAGCAGTACGTC.

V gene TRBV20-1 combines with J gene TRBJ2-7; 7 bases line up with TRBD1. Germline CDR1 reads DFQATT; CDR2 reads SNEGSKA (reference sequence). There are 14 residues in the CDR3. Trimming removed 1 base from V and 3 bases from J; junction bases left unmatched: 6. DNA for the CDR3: TGCAGTGCTAGAGCCCAGACAGGGAACTACGAGCAGTACTTC. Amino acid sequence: CSARAQTGNYEQYF.

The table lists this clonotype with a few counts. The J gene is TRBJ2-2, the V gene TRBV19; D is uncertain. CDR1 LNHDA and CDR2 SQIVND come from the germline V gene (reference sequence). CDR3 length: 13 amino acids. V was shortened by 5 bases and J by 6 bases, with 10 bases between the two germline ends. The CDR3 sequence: CASSHGQAGELFF. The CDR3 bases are TGTGCCAGTAGTCATGGGCAGGCCGGGGAGCTGTTTTTT. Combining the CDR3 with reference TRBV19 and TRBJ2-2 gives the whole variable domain DGGITQSPKYLFRKEGQNVTLSCEQNLNHDAMYWYRQDPGQGLRLIYYSQIVNDFQKGDIAEGYSVSREKKESFPLTVTSAQKNPTAFYLCASSHGQAGELFFGEGSRLTVL.

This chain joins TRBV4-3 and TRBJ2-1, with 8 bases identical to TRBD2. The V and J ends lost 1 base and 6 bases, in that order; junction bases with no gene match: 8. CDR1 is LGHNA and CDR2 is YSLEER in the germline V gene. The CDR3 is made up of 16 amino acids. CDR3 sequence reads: CASSQVGLAWTNEQFF. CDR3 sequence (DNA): TGCGCCAGCAGCCAAGTAGGACTAGCATGGACCAATGAGCAGTTCTTC.

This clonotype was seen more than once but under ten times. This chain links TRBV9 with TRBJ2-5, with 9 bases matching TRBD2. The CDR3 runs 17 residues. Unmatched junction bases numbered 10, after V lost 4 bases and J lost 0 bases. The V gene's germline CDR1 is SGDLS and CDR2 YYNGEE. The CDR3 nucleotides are TGTGCCAGCAGCCCCAGTGGCGGGGGGGGATACCAAGAGACCCAGTACTTC. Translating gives CASSPSGGGGYQETQYF.

CDR3 sequence reads: CASSLDINVGEAFF. In nucleotides, the CDR3 is TGTGCCAGCAGCCTAGACATCAATGTAGGTGAAGCTTTCTTT. This chain links TRBV7-9 with TRBJ1-1; D unresolved. The CDR3 is 14 residues long. Germline V gives CDR1 SEHNR, CDR2 FQNEAQ (reference sequence). The V end lost 5 bases, the J end lost 7 bases, and 17 bases lay between the germline ends.

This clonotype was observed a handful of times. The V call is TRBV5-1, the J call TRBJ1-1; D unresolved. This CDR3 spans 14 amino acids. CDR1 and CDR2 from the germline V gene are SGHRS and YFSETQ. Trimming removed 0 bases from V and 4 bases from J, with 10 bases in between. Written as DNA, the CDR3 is TGCGCCAGCAGCTTGGACAGTTCGATCACTGAAGCTTTCTTT. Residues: CASSLDSSITEAFF.

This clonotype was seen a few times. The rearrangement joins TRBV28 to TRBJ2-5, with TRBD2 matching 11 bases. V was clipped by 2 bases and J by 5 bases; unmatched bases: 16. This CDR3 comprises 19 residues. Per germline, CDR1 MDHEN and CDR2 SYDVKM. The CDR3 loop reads CASSLRRPLTSGKGETQYF. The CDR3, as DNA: TGTGCCAGCAGTTTACGACGACCTTTGACTAGCGGGAAGGGGGAGACCCAGTACTTC.

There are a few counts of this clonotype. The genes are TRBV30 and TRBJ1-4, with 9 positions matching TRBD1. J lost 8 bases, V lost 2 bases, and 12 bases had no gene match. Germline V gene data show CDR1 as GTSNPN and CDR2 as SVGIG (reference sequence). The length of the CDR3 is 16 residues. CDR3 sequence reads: CAWSPHGTGLGEKLFF. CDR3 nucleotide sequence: TGTGCCTGGAGTCCTCACGGGACAGGGCTGGGGGAAAAACTGTTTTTT.

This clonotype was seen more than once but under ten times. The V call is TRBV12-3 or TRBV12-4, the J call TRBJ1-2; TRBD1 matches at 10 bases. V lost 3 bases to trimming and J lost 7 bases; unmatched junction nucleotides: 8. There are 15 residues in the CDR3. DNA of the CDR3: TGTGCCAGCAGTTTCGCTGGGACAGGGGAATTTGGCTACACCTTC. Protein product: CASSFAGTGEFGYTF.

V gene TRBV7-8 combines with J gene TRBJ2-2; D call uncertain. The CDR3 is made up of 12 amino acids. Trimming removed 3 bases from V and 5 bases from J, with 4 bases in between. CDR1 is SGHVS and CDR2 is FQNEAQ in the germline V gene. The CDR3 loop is CASSFETGELFF. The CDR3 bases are TGTGCCAGCAGCTTCGAAACCGGGGAGCTGTTTTTT.

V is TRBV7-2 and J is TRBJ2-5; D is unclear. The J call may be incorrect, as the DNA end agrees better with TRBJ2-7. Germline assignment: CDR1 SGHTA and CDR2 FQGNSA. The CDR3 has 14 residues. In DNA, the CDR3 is TGTGCCAGCAGCTCCTGGGCAATCTCCTACGAGCAGTACTTC. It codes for CASSSWAISYEQYF.

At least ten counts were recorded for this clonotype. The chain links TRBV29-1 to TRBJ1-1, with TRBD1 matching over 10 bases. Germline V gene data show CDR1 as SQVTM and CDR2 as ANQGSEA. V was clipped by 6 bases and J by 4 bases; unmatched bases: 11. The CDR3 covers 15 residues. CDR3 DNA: TGCAGCGTGCCACCACCGGGACAGGGGAGCACTGAAGCTTTCTTT. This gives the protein CSVPPPGQGSTEAFF.

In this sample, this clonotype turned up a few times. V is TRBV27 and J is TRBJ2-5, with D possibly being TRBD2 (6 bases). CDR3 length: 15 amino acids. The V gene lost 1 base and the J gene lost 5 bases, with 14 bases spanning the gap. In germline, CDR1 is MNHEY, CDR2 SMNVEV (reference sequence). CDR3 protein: CASSLWGSGGETQYF. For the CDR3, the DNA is TGTGCCAGCAGTTTATGGGGCAGTGGGGGGGAGACCCAGTACTTC.

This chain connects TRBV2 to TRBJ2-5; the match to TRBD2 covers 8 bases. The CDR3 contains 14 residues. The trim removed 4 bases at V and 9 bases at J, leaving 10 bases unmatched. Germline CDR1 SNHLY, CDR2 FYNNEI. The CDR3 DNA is TGTGCCAGCAGTGCTTCGGGGGGGCCAAAGGCCCAGTACTTC. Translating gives CASSASGGPKAQYF.

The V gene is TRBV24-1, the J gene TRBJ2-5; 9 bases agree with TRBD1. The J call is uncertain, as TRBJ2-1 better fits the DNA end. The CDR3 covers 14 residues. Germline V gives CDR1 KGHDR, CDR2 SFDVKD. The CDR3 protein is CATSDPGQGLEQFF. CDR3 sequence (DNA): TGTGCCACCAGTGATCCGGGACAGGGTCTGGAGCAGTTCTTC.